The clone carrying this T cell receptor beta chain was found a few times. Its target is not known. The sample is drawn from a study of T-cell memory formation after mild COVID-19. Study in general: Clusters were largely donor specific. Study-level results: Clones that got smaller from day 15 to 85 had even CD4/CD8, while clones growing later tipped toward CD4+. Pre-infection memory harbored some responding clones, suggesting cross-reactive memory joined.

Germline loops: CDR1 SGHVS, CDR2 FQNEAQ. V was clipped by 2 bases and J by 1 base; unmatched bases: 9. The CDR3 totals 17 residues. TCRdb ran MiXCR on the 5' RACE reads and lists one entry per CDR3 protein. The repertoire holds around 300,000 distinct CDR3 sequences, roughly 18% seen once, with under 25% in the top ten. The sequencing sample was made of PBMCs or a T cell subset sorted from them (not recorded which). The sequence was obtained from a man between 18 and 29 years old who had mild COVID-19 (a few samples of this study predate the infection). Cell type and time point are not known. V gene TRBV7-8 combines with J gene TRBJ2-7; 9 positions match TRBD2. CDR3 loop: CASSLQGTSLQSYEQYV. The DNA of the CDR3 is TGTGCCAGCAGCTTACAAGGGACTAGCCTCCAGTCCTACGAGCAGTACGTC.